Given below is one TCR beta chain in context. V was cut by 6 bases and J by 1 base, with 6 bases left in between. CDR1 and CDR2 from the germline V gene are SNHLY and FYNNEI. The CDR3 is made up of 12 amino acids. This record comes from a study of T cells after somatic rescue of genetic block. Sequenced by immunoSEQ multiplex PCR; TCRdb stores in-frame clones only, minus some. The data show over 95,000 clones, around nine tenths seen once. The material sequenced was peripheral blood mononuclear cells (PBMCs). This clonotype originated in a woman aged 18 to 35. The rearrangement joins TRBV2 to TRBJ1-1; D gene uncertain. The chain's CDR3 is CASSQGNTEAFF. CDR3 nucleotide sequence: TGTGCCAGCAGCCAAGGGAACACTGAAGCTTTCTTT.